Listed here are 22 T cell receptor beta chains from one sample, sequenced in a study of beta chain features in type 1 diabetes. Sequencing targeted expressed TCRB transcripts, as all isolated RNA had been reverse transcribed. Sequenced by immunoSEQ multiplex PCR; TCRdb stores in-frame clones only, minus some. The sample yields roughly 610,000 clones, around 16% seen once. Sequencing was performed on naive CD4+ T cells from blood. These receptors originate from a man between 18 and 29 years old in good health.

The chain combines TRBV9 with TRBJ1-4; D is perhaps TRBD1 (5 bases). The V end was cut by 4 bases, the J end by 2 bases, with 18 bases between. Per germline, CDR1 SGDLS and CDR2 YYNGEE. The CDR3 extends over 17 amino acids. CDR3 sequence (DNA): TGTGCCAGCAGCCCCCGGAACGGGGCGCTTACTAATGAAAAACTGTTTTTT. Its protein is CASSPRNGALTNEKLFF.

The V gene is TRBV19, the J gene TRBJ1-2, with TRBD1 matching over 8 bases. The CDR3 is 18 amino acids. Germline loops: CDR1 LNHDA, CDR2 SQIVND (reference sequence). V was pared by 9 bases and J by 7 bases, with 25 bases of the junction left unmatched. DNA of the CDR3: TGTGCCAGCCGGGGGAGTTCAGGGGGCGATTCGTTGGTTTCTGGCTACACCTTC. This sequence encodes CASRGSSGGDSLVSGYTF.

In its sample, this clone was seen a few times. V and J are TRBV4-1 and TRBJ1-2; no clear D gene. CDR3 size: 14 residues. The V end was cut by 0 bases, the J end by 8 bases, with 13 bases between. Germline values: CDR1 MGHRA, CDR2 YSYEKL. Here the CDR3 DNA reads TGCGCCAGCAGCCAAGATCGCAGGACGGTGGGCTACACCTTC. As protein: CASSQDRRTVGYTF.

This clone was picked up a small number of times. V usage is TRBV13 and J usage is TRBJ1-3, with TRBD1 identical over 8 bases. V trimming: 4 bases; J trimming: 0 bases; junction bases outside the gene matches: 8. Germline-derived CDR1 and CDR2 are PRHDT and FYEKMQ (reference sequence). This CDR3 has 17 residues. CDR3 sequence reads: CASSSQGAHLSGNTIYF. The CDR3 DNA sequence: TGTGCCAGCAGCTCGCAGGGGGCCCACCTCTCTGGAAACACCATATATTTT. The variable domain in full, completed from reference TRBV13 and TRBJ1-3, reads AAGVIQSPRHLIKEKRETATLKCYPIPRHDTVYWYQQGPGQDPQFLISFYEKMQSDKGSIPDRFSAQQFSDYHSELNMSSLELGDSALYFCASSSQGAHLSGNTIYFGEGSWLTVV.

This clone was observed a handful of times. The chain has TRBV12-5 and TRBJ2-2, with 15 bases aligning to TRBD2. Germline V gene sequence: CDR1 LGHNT, CDR2 FRNRAP. J gave up 2 bases and V 0 bases, and 10 bases lay outside the gene matches. This CDR3 spans 21 amino acids. CDR3 DNA sequence: TGTGCTAGTGGTTTGGTAGACACGGGACTAGCGGGAGGAACAAACACCGGGGAGCTGTTTTTT. It codes for CASGLVDTGLAGGTNTGELFF.

This chain uses TRBV6-1 with TRBJ1-6; D unclear. This CDR3 has 15 residues. Trimming pared 1 base from V and 9 bases from J, leaving 13 bases between. Germline-derived CDR1 and CDR2 are MNHNS and SASEGT. CDR3 protein: CASSEVRKGGSPLHF. CDR3 in DNA: TGTGCCAGCAGTGAAGTTCGGAAGGGTGGTTCACCCCTCCACTTT.

This clone was observed a handful of times. The chain links TRBV29-1 to TRBJ2-5; TRBD2 is a possible D gene (7 bases). The end of the DNA is better explained by TRBJ2-7, so the J call may be wrong. This CDR3 is built from 15 residues. Looked up from germline, CDR1 is SQVTM and CDR2 is ANQGSEA. CDR3 nucleotide sequence: TGCAGCGTTGCCCCGGGGGGCCTATTACTCTACGAGCAGTACTTC. Translated, it gives CSVAPGGLLLYEQYF.

CDR3 in amino acids: CASSYPQGAGSQPQHF. In DNA form, the CDR3 reads TGTGCCAGCAGTTACCCTCAGGGGGCCGGCAGTCAGCCCCAGCATTTT. This sequence joins TRBV6-5 and TRBJ1-5; 8 bases are a match to TRBD1. Trimming removed 2 bases from V and 6 bases from J; junction bases left unmatched: 9. CDR3 size: 16 residues. The V gene's germline CDR1 is MNHEY and CDR2 SVGAGI.

The chain links TRBV25-1 to TRBJ1-6, with D possibly being TRBD1 (5 bases). The CDR3 sequence is 15 residues long. Germline V gene data show CDR1 as MGHDK and CDR2 as SYGVNS. V was pared by 2 bases and J by 6 bases, with 11 bases between. As DNA, the CDR3 is TGTGCCAGCAGTGAACAAGGTGGGGGTAATTCACCCCTCCACTTT. This translates into CASSEQGGGNSPLHF.

This clone was observed a few times. This sequence joins TRBV5-4 and TRBJ2-1; TRBD1 might be the D (5 bases). The CDR3 runs to 16 residues. Germline CDR1 and CDR2: SGHNT and YYREEE (reference sequence). The V end lost 4 bases, the J end lost 0 bases, and 14 bases lay between the germline ends. DNA of the CDR3: TGTGCCAGCAGCCGTACCCCAGGGTTCTCCTACAATGAGCAGTTCTTC. Translation: CASSRTPGFSYNEQFF.

On this clone itself: Different DNA sequences within this sample yield the same CDR3. CDR3 amino acids: CASSFGGTEAFF. CDR3 DNA sequence: TGTGCCAGCAGTTTTGGGGGCACTGAAGCTTTCTTT. The rearrangement uses TRBV28 and TRBJ1-1, with a tentative D call TRBD1 (5 bases). Trimming shortened V by 3 bases and J by 4 bases, and 6 bases separated the two germline ends. The CDR3 contains 12 residues. Germline CDR1 and CDR2: MDHEN and SYDVKM.

This clone was counted a few times. The chain links TRBV12-5 to TRBJ2-1; TRBD2 aligns across 7 bases. Germline CDR1 and CDR2: LGHNT and FRNRAP. The CDR3 loop spans 16 amino acids. J was trimmed by 5 bases and V by 5 bases; bases with no gene match: 12. In DNA, the CDR3 is TGTGCTAGTGGTCTACACTGGGCAGGGACTAACAATGAGCAGTTCTTC. It specifies CASGLHWAGTNNEQFF.

This clone came up a few times. This chain links TRBV7-2 with TRBJ2-1; TRBD2 agrees at 11 bases. The germline gives CDR1 SGHTA, CDR2 FQGNSA. With V trimmed by 5 bases and J by 5 bases, 5 bases remained unmatched. The CDR3 extends over 15 amino acids. CDR3 in DNA: TGTGCCAGCAGCGTCGGGACTAGCGGAAACAATGAGCAGTTCTTC. This gives the protein CASSVGTSGNNEQFF.

Only a few counts were recorded for this clone. This sequence joins TRBV13 and TRBJ2-1; no reliable D call. The germline V and J ends were trimmed by 5 bases and 7 bases, with 21 bases remaining between them. The CDR3 contains 16 residues. CDR1 is PRHDT, CDR2 FYEKMQ, per germline (reference sequence). CDR3 DNA sequence: TGTGCCAGCAGCCCCTCTCTCCAGCGTGGCGTGAATGAGCAGTTCTTC. Protein product: CASSPSLQRGVNEQFF.

There are a few counts of this clone. The chain links TRBV21-1 to TRBJ2-6. TRBV21-1 is marked as a pseudogene. The CDR3 is 11 amino acids. Here the CDR3 DNA reads TGTGCCAGCACCGGACGCCTAGTCCTGACTTTC. As protein: CASTGRLVLTF.

The chain joins TRBV28 to TRBJ2-5, with TRBD2 matching over 7 bases. Trimming cost V 5 bases and J 4 bases; bases outside gene matches: 4. The CDR3 is 13 amino acids. CDR1 MDHEN and CDR2 SYDVKM come from the germline V gene. CDR3 DNA: TGTGCCAGCAGTCTCGGGGGGACAGAGACCCAGTACTTC. This translates into CASSLGGTETQYF.

The chain carries TRBV6-5 and TRBJ1-3; no firm D call. This CDR3 spans 15 amino acids. V was pared by 0 bases and J by 2 bases, with 8 bases between. Germline V gives CDR1 MNHEY, CDR2 SVGAGI. The CDR3 bases are TGTGCCAGCAGTTACTCTGGGGATACTGGAAACACCATATATTTT. This translates into CASSYSGDTGNTIYF.

The chain recombines TRBV14 with TRBJ2-1, with 11 nucleotides matching TRBD2. This CDR3 comprises 17 residues. The V segment lost 4 bases and the J segment 5 bases; nucleotides outside the gene matches: 10. Germline CDR1 is SGHDN and CDR2 is FVKESK. The CDR3 DNA reads TGTGCCAGCAGCCCCATCGCACTAGCGGGAGCGAACAATGAGCAGTTCTTC. Its protein product is CASSPIALAGANNEQFF. Filled out from reference TRBV14 and TRBJ2-1, the complete variable domain reads EAGVTQFPSHSVIEKGQTVTLRCDPISGHDNLYWYRRVMGKEIKFLLHFVKESKQDESGMPNNRFLAERTGGTYSTLKVQPAELEDSGVYFCASSPIALAGANNEQFFGPGTRLTVL.

The chain joins TRBV5-1 to TRBJ2-1; either TRBD1 or TRBD2 may supply D (5 bases each). Trimming cost V 0 bases and J 6 bases, with 13 bases left between them. Germline assignment: CDR1 SGHRS and CDR2 YFSETQ. The CDR3 has 15 amino acids. CDR3 sequence: CASSLGYRDRNEQFF. Here the CDR3 DNA reads TGCGCCAGCAGCTTGGGATACCGGGACCGCAATGAGCAGTTCTTC. The full variable domain, in which reference TRBV5-1 and TRBJ2-1 provide the parts outside the CDR3, is KAGVTQTPRYLIKTRGQQVTLSCSPISGHRSVSWYQQTPGQGLQFLFEYFSETQRNKGNFPGRFSGRQFSNSRSEMNVSTLELGDSALYLCASSLGYRDRNEQFFGPGTRLTVL.

The V and J genes are TRBV19 and TRBJ2-7; TRBD1 aligns across 11 bases. CDR1 and CDR2 from the germline V gene are LNHDA and SQIVND (reference sequence). V lost 3 bases to trimming and J lost 3 bases; unmatched junction nucleotides: 4. The CDR3 is made up of 15 amino acids. The CDR3 reads CASSITGTGGYEQYF. CDR3 DNA sequence: TGTGCCAGTAGTATTACCGGGACAGGGGGCTACGAGCAGTACTTC.

The CDR3 DNA is TGTGCCAGCAGCTCCCGGGAAGGACTACGCTCCTACAATGAGCAGTTCTTC. Translating gives CASSSREGLRSYNEQFF. The chain has TRBV7-8 and TRBJ2-1; weak D call: TRBD2 (6 bases). Germline CDR1 SGHVS, CDR2 FQNEAQ. The CDR3 has 17 amino acids. V was pared by 4 bases and J by 0 bases, with 16 bases between.

Comments on this clone: The junction differs from germline at one of its ends, possibly a read error. The CDR3 spells CAWTSGGTDTQYF. DNA for the CDR3: TGTGCTTGGACTAGCGGGGGGACAGATACGCAGTATTTT. The V and J genes are TRBV30 and TRBJ2-3; 14 bases agree with TRBD2. The CDR3 is 13 amino acids. CDR1 and CDR2 (germline): GTSNPN, SVGIG (reference sequence).